The 14 T cell receptor beta chains given below trace back to one sample, sequenced in a study of blood T cells in healthy people across ages. The second PCR ran about 6 to 12 cycles with a sample-barcoded 5' primer and J-beta primers. TCRdb reprocessed the 5' RACE reads with MiXCR, giving one entry per CDR3 protein. The sample has fewer than 750,000 distinct CDR3 sequences; around half are singletons. The sample was blood. These receptor sequences come from a man older than 75 in good health.

This clonotype showed up just once. The V and J genes are TRBV3-1 and TRBJ2-7; 12 bases line up with TRBD2. Germline CDR1 reads LGHDT; CDR2 reads YNNKEL (reference sequence). The trim removed 3 bases at V and 6 bases at J, leaving 6 bases unmatched. This CDR3 region has 15 residues. The CDR3 region has the DNA TGTGCCAGCAGCCAGCAACTAGCGGGAGGCGGCGAGCAGTACTTC. The encoded protein is CASSQQLAGGGEQYF.

The rearrangement links TRBV2 to TRBJ2-4; perhaps TRBD2 as D (5 bases). Between the trimmed V and J ends, which lost 4 bases and 9 bases, there was a span of 19 bases. Germline V gene lookup returns CDR1 SNHLY and CDR2 FYNNEI. The CDR3 runs to 15 residues. This CDR3 reads CASSGTQGPYGIQYF. The CDR3 DNA reads as TGTGCCAGCAGTGGGACTCAAGGGCCCTATGGCATTCAGTACTTC.

A remark on this clonotype: One end of the junction varies from germline; a read error may be responsible. This rearrangement joins TRBV9 to TRBJ2-1; D unclear. Per germline, CDR1 SGDLS and CDR2 YYNGEE. The CDR3 consists of 15 residues. CDR3 nucleotide sequence: TGTGCCAGCAGCCCCCCCCCGGGCGGATACAAGGAGCAGTTCTTC. It encodes CASSPPPGGYKEQFF. The full variable domain, with the rest looked up from reference TRBV9 and TRBJ2-1, is DSGVTQTPKHLITATGQRVTLRCSPRSGDLSVYWYQQSLDQGLQFLIQYYNGEERAKGNILERFSAQQFPDLHSELNLSSLELGDSALYFCASSPPPGGYKEQFFGPGTRLTVL.

J is TRBJ1-2 and V is TRBV10-3; 10 bases map to TRBD1. Germline V gene sequence: CDR1 ENHRY, CDR2 SYGVKD. The CDR3 covers 15 residues. J was trimmed by 4 bases and V by 0 bases; bases with no gene match: 2. CDR3 sequence reads: CAISESRTGGYGYTF. The CDR3 DNA sequence: TGTGCCATCAGTGAGTCGAGGACAGGGGGCTATGGCTACACCTTC.

The chain links TRBV7-9 to TRBJ2-3, with 7 bases fitting TRBD1. Germline trimming cut 4 bases from V and 3 bases from J; bases unmatched to any gene: 7. This CDR3 spans 15 amino acids. CDR1 is SEHNR, CDR2 FQNEAQ, per germline (reference sequence). Here the CDR3 reads CASSWATGITDTQYF. The CDR3 DNA reads TGTGCCAGCAGCTGGGCGACAGGGATTACAGATACGCAGTATTTT.

The V call is TRBV4-1, the J call TRBJ1-4; D perhaps matches TRBD1 (6 bases). This CDR3 is 13 amino acids long. V lost 2 bases and J 8 bases, leaving 9 bases between the germline ends. Germline V gives CDR1 MGHRA, CDR2 YSYEKL. The CDR3 sequence is CASSQWGQEKLFF. CDR3 sequence (DNA): TGCGCCAGCAGCCAATGGGGGCAGGAAAAACTGTTTTTT.

The J gene is TRBJ1-5, the V gene TRBV5-1, with 8 bases fitting TRBD1. Per the germline V gene, CDR1 is SGHRS and CDR2 is YFSETQ. This CDR3 region has 13 residues. The junction had 2 bases not matched to a gene; V was cut back by 5 bases and J by 4 bases. The CDR3 region has the DNA TGCGCCAGCAGACAGGGGGTGAATCAGCCCCAGCATTTT. Its translation: CASRQGVNQPQHF.

This clonotype was seen a few times. The chain is built from TRBV10-3 and TRBJ2-3, with D tentatively TRBD2 (7 bases). Germline lookup yields CDR1 ENHRY and CDR2 SYGVKD. The CDR3 has 14 amino acids. Trimming pared 10 bases from V and 0 bases from J, leaving 14 bases between. The CDR3 nucleotides read TGTGCCACGGACAGCGGGATCAGCACAGATACGCAGTATTTT. This encodes CATDSGISTDTQYF.

About this clonotype itself: One base away lies a much larger clone, so this may be a sequencing read error. The chain recombines TRBV6-6 with TRBJ1-2; 8 bases align to TRBD1. Per germline, CDR1 MNHNY and CDR2 SVGAGI (reference sequence). The CDR3 has 15 amino acids. The ends lost 5 bases at V and 4 bases at J; junction bases unmatched: 9. In nucleotides, the CDR3 is TGTGCCAGCAGTCATCCAGACAGGGGCGGCTATGGCTACACCTTC. Protein product: CASSHPDRGGYGYTF.

The chain combines TRBV5-6 with TRBJ1-5; D is perhaps TRBD1 (6 bases). The CDR3 spans 15 residues. Germline values: CDR1 SGHDT, CDR2 YYEEEE. V lost 5 bases and J 1 base, leaving 13 bases between the germline ends. Here the CDR3 DNA reads TGTGCCAGCAGGGTACAGGGAGCGAGCAATCAGCCCCAGCATTTT. Translated, it gives CASRVQGASNQPQHF.

This chain links TRBV4-3 with TRBJ2-1; D perhaps matches TRBD2 (6 bases). The DNA matches TRBJ2-7 better at its end, which makes the J call doubtful. Germline assignment: CDR1 LGHNA and CDR2 YSLEER. The CDR3 consists of 18 residues. The CDR3 DNA reads as TGCGCCAGCAGCCAAGATGTCCCTAGCGCAAGCTCCTACAATGAGCAGTACTTC. Translation: CASSQDVPSASSYNEQYF.

As concerns this clonotype: A much larger clone is a single base away; this may be a read error. The rearrangement links TRBV6-5 to TRBJ2-1; D may correspond to TRBD1 or TRBD2 (6 bases each). TRBJ2-7 matches the DNA end more closely, so the J call is doubtful. CDR1 is MNHEY, CDR2 SVGAGI, per germline. The CDR3 extends over 13 amino acids. CDR3 in DNA: TGTGCCAGCGGGGGGACATTCTACAATGAGCAGTACTTC. Translating it yields CASGGTFYNEQYF.

In its sample, this clonotype was seen a few times. Here the CDR3 reads CASSVGGETQYF. The CDR3 DNA sequence: TGTGCCAGCAGCGTAGGTGGGGAGACCCAGTACTTC. The chain carries TRBV9 and TRBJ2-5; no reliable D call. The germline V gene has CDR1 SGDLS and CDR2 YYNGEE. This CDR3 has 12 amino acids. The V gene lost 0 bases and the J gene lost 5 bases, with 5 bases spanning the gap.

This clonotype was seen a few times. This chain uses TRBV20-1 with TRBJ2-3; 9 bases match TRBD2. With V trimmed by 6 bases and J by 6 bases, 10 bases remained unmatched. This CDR3 has 14 amino acids. The germline V gene has CDR1 DFQATT and CDR2 SNEGSKA (reference sequence). The chain's CDR3 is CSASPSGEADTQYF. For the CDR3, the DNA is TGCAGTGCCTCGCCTAGCGGGGAAGCCGATACGCAGTATTTT.